This T cell receptor beta chain was observed in a study of T-cell reconstitution after alpha-beta-depleted transplantation in children. This clonotype was seen ten or more times. The TCRbeta library was prepared with unique molecular identifiers. TCRdb redid the calling of the PCR reads with MiXCR, one entry per CDR3 protein. This table has about 500,000 distinct CDR3 sequences, more than 9.5% appearing once. The sequence was collected from a female patient aged 2-9 years who had a stem cell transplant for aplastic anemia, so the T cells may come from the graft donor. This specimen consisted of PBMCs, mostly from graft donor cells, obtained 180 days after TCRalphabeta/CD19-depleted stem cell transplant.

CDR3 amino acids: CASQRDRGYEQYF. The CDR3 DNA is TGTGCCAGTCAACGGGACAGGGGGTACGAGCAGTACTTC. The V and J genes are TRBV28 and TRBJ2-7, with 11 bases that match TRBD1. The CDR3 runs 13 residues. J gave up 4 bases and V 9 bases, and 5 bases lay outside the gene matches. Per the germline V gene, CDR1 is MDHEN and CDR2 is SYDVKM. The whole variable domain, remainder taken from reference TRBV28 and TRBJ2-7, is DVKVTQSSRYLVKRTGEKVFLECVQDMDHENMFWYRQDPGLGLRLIYFSYDVKMKEKGDIPEGYSVSREKKERFSLILESASTNQTSMYLCASQRDRGYEQYFGPGTRLTVT.